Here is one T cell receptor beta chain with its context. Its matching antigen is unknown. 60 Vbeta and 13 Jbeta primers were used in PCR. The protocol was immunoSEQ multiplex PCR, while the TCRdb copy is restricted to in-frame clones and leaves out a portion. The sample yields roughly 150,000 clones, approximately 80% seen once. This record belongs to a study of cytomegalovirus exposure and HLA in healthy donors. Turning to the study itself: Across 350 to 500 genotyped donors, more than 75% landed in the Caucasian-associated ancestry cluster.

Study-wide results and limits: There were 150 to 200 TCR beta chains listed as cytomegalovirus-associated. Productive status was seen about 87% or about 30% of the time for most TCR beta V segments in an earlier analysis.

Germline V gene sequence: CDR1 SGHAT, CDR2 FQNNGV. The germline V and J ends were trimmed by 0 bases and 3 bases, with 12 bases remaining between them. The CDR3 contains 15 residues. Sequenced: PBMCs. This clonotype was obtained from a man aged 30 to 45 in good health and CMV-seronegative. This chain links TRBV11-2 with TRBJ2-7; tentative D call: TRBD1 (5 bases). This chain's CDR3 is CASSLDQGRIYEQYF. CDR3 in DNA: TGTGCCAGCAGCTTAGATCAGGGTCGGATCTACGAGCAGTACTTC.